These T cell receptor beta chains were read from a single sample in a study of blood T cells in healthy people across ages. MiXCR, applied by TCRdb to the 5' RACE reads, yields one record per CDR3 protein. Of more than 700,000 distinct CDR3 sequences listed, 46% were seen once; the top ten hold about a sixth. The specimen sequenced was blood. The receptor source for this set is a man older than 75 in good health. Both conserved end residues are part of each CDR3. Fields, in order: CDR3 protein, CDR3 DNA, clone size, D gene, V gene, J gene. The D gene is left open where the match is weak. For some rows the clone size is stated as once, few or many, or as a class when expanded; others skip it.

cdr3_aa: CASSYSGSPGQGADGYTF
cdr3_nt: TGTGCCAGCAGTTACTCGGGCTCCCCGGGACAGGGGGCGGATGGCTACACCTTC
clone_size: few
d_call: TRBD1
v_call: TRBV6-5
j_call: TRBJ1-2

cdr3_aa: CDYGRHSYEQYF
cdr3_nt: TGTGATTACGGGCGGCACTCCTACGAGCAGTACTTC
clone_size: few
d_call: NA
v_call: TRBV2
j_call: TRBJ2-7

cdr3_aa: CASSLASGTMGADTQYF
cdr3_nt: TGTGCCAGCAGCTTAGCGTCAGGGACGATGGGGGCAGATACGCAGTATTTT
clone_size: many
d_call: NA
v_call: TRBV7-2
j_call: TRBJ2-3

cdr3_aa: CASSFPGLAGEAGNEQYF
cdr3_nt: TGTGCCAGCAGCTTTCCGGGACTAGCGGGAGAGGCAGGCAATGAGCAGTACTTC
clone_size: NA
d_call: TRBD2
v_call: TRBV7-3
j_call: TRBJ2-7

cdr3_aa: CGIRLAGEADTQYF
cdr3_nt: TGTGGCATCCGACTAGCGGGGGAGGCAGATACGCAGTATTTT
clone_size: few
d_call: TRBD2
v_call: TRBV10-3
j_call: TRBJ2-3

cdr3_aa: CASSNPDNEQFF
cdr3_nt: TGTGCCAGCTCTAATCCGGACAATGAGCAGTTCTTC
clone_size: few
d_call: NA
v_call: TRBV18
j_call: TRBJ2-1

cdr3_aa: CASSFMWVRTDTQYF
cdr3_nt: TGTGCCAGCAGCTTTATGTGGGTTCGAACAGATACGCAGTATTTT
clone_size: NA
d_call: NA
v_call: TRBV7-2
j_call: TRBJ2-3

cdr3_aa: CASSYRTGTGNTEAFF
cdr3_nt: TGTGCCAGCAGCTATAGGACAGGGACCGGAAACACTGAAGCTTTCTTT
clone_size: NA
d_call: TRBD1
v_call: TRBV12-3/TRBV12-4
j_call: TRBJ1-1

cdr3_aa: CASRDSRDPYEQYF
cdr3_nt: TGTGCCAGCAGGGACTCCCGGGACCCCTACGAGCAGTACTTC
clone_size: NA
d_call: NA
v_call: TRBV7-9
j_call: TRBJ2-7

cdr3_aa: CASSLSPGGQNEQYF
cdr3_nt: TGTGCCAGCAGCTTGAGTCCAGGGGGCCAGAACGAGCAGTACTTC
clone_size: few
d_call: TRBD1
v_call: TRBV5-5
j_call: TRBJ2-7

cdr3_aa: CASSPVLTGYNNSPLHF
cdr3_nt: TGTGCCAGCAGCCCCGTACTTACAGGATATAATAATTCACCCCTCCACTTT
clone_size: NA
d_call: NA
v_call: TRBV5-5
j_call: TRBJ1-6

cdr3_aa: CASSYGTSERGETQYF
cdr3_nt: TGTGCCAGCAGTTATGGGACTAGCGAGAGAGGGGAGACCCAGTACTTC
clone_size: NA
d_call: TRBD2
v_call: TRBV6-6
j_call: TRBJ2-5

cdr3_aa: CASSDAGGSSYNSPLHF
cdr3_nt: TGTGCCAGCAGTGACGCGGGGGGGAGCTCCTATAATTCACCCCTCCACTTT
clone_size: once
d_call: NA
v_call: TRBV25-1
j_call: TRBJ1-6

cdr3_aa: CASSPSGGAEAFF
cdr3_nt: TGTGCCAGCAGCCCCTCTGGGGGGGCAGAAGCTTTCTTT
clone_size: NA
d_call: NA
v_call: TRBV4-2
j_call: TRBJ1-1

cdr3_aa: CASSEQGGYYEQYF
cdr3_nt: TGCGCCAGCAGCGAACAGGGGGGATACTACGAGCAGTACTTC
clone_size: few
d_call: TRBD1
v_call: TRBV5-1
j_call: TRBJ2-7

cdr3_aa: CASSSTSGRETQYF
cdr3_nt: TGTGCCAGCAGTTCAACTAGCGGGAGAGAGACCCAGTACTTC
clone_size: NA
d_call: TRBD2
v_call: TRBV27
j_call: TRBJ2-5

cdr3_aa: CASSPISNEKLFF
cdr3_nt: TGCGCCAGCAGCCCGATCTCAAATGAAAAACTGTTTTTT
clone_size: NA
d_call: NA
v_call: TRBV5-1
j_call: TRBJ1-4

cdr3_aa: CASSLTQTGHEQYF
cdr3_nt: TGCGCCAGCAGCTTAACACAAACAGGGCACGAGCAGTACTTC
clone_size: few
d_call: NA
v_call: TRBV5-1
j_call: TRBJ2-7